This TCR beta chain was captured by sequencing in a study of radiotherapy plus CTLA-4 blockade in lung cancer. Points from the study as a whole: TCR clones originating in tumors grew in number in blood after radiotherapy plus ipilimumab.

With regard to this clone: The antigen remains undetermined.

TCRdb's copy holds only in-frame clones and misses some; the assay was immunoSEQ multiplex PCR. The sample consists of roughly 53,000 clones, around four fifths of them appearing once. Trimming removed 2 bases at V and 4 bases at J, with 18 bases between. The CDR3 is 17 residues long. The rearrangement links TRBV23-1 to TRBJ1-5, with TRBD1 as a possible D gene (6 bases). TRBV23-1 has ORF status, its function being uncertain. This receptor was taken from a human donor with non-small cell lung cancer who had a partial response to radiotherapy plus ipilimumab. The sequencing used peripheral blood, collected from a patient treated with radiotherapy plus ipilimumab. CDR3 bases: TGCGCCAGCAGTCAACCCCCCACCTTCAGGGGTAATCAGCCCCAGCATTTT. Protein product: CASSQPPTFRGNQPQHF.